Listed below are T cell receptor beta chains from one sample, sequenced in a study of PD-1 blockade in classical Hodgkin lymphoma. Repertoires were generated with immunoSEQ multiplex PCR, while TCRdb's copy carries only in-frame clones and drops some. The data show roughly 28,000 clones, around 84% seen once. The material sequenced was peripheral blood mononuclear cells (PBMCs), taken before the second cycle of nivolumab. The receptor source for this set is a human donor with classical Hodgkin lymphoma. Both conserved end residues are trimmed from each CDR3.

CDR3 length	V gene	J gene	CDR3 protein
11	TRBV11-1	TRBJ1-5	ASSRASNQPQH
10	TRBV6-1	TRBJ2-3	ASRSSTDTQY
15	TRBV9	TRBJ2-1	ASSIPSTASSYNEQF
12	TRBV5-1	TRBJ1-2	ASSITTGNYGYT
18	TRBV7-8	TRBJ2-5	ASSLEVAGGHGSILETQY
14	TRBV29-1	TRBJ1-2	SVPKTGGLAGYGYT
12	TRBV11-2	TRBJ2-2	ASSSLQGFGELF
12	TRBV18	TRBJ1-1	ASSPPNRADEAF
12	TRBV29-1	TRBJ1-3	SVGGGDPGNTIY
12	TRBV6-6	TRBJ1-2	ATRSFGVIYGYT
13	TRBV15	TRBJ1-1	ATSPRDRGRGEAF
12	TRBV6-5	TRBJ1-6	ASSYVSRGSPLH
10	TRBV19	TRBJ1-6	ASSIRDSPLH
12	TRBV10-3	TRBJ1-1	AISEKQLNTEAF
13	TRBV9	TRBJ1-2	ASSVATVGYYGYT
10	TRBV28	TRBJ2-5	ASSSNQETQY
13	TRBV6-5	TRBJ2-3	ASSPERGQSGTQY
12	TRBV2	TRBJ1-1	ASLKDSMNTEAF
12	TRBV7-6	TRBJ2-5	ASSPSELYETQY
17	TRBV28	TRBJ1-2	ASSLVPQKIGGGQYGYT
13	TRBV6-1	TRBJ2-4	ASSGRLAGWNIQY
14	TRBV19	TRBJ2-2	ASSLLGTGTSGELF
14	TRBV7-3	TRBJ2-6	ASSLTGTSGANVLT
13	TRBV9	TRBJ2-3	ASSVSGRRGDTQY
13	TRBV5-1	TRBJ2-2	ASSLGHGNTGELF
14	TRBV2	TRBJ2-2	ASSEVTGGDTGELF
12	TRBV9	TRBJ1-1	ASSVEHRSTEAF
13	TRBV18	TRBJ2-7	ASSSLAGVSYEQY
8	TRBV20-1	TRBJ1-1	SAKAPRAF
11	TRBV7-2	TRBJ1-4	ASRTGMSEKLF
13	TRBV27	TRBJ2-7	AIPGLAPRRDEQY